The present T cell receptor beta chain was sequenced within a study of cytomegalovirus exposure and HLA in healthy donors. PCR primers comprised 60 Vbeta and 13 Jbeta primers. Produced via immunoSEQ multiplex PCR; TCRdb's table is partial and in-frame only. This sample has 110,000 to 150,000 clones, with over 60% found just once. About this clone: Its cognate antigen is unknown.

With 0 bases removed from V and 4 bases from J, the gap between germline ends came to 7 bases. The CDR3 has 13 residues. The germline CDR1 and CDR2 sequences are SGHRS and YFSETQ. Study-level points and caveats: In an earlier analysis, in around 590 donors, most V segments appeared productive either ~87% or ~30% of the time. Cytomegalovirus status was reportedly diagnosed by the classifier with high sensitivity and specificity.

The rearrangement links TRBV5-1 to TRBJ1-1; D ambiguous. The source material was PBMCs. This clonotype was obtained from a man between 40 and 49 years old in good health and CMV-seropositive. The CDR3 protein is CASSLGEFTEAFF. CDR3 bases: TGCGCCAGCAGCTTGGGTGAGTTCACTGAAGCTTTCTTT.